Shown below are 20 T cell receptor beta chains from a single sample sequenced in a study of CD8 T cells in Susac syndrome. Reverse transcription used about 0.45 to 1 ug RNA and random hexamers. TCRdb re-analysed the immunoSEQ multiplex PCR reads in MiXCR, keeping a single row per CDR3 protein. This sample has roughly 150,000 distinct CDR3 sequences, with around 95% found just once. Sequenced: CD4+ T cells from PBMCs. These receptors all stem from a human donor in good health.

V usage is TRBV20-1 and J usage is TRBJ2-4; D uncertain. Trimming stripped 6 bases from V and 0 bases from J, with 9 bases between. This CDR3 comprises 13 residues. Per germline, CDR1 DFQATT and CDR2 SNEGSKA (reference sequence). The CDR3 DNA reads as TGCAGTGCAATGTCGCTAGCCAAAAACATTCAGTACTTC. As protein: CSAMSLAKNIQYF.

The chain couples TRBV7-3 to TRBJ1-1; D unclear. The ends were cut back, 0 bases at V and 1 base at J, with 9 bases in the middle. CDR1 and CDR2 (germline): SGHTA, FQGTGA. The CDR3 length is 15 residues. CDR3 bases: TGTGCCAGCAGCTTAACGAGAGAGAAGAACACTGAAGCTTTCTTT. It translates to CASSLTREKNTEAFF.

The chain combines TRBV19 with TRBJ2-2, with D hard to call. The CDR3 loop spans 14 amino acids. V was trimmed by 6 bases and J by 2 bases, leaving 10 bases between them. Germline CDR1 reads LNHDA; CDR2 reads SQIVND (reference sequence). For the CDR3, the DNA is TGTGCCAGTAGCCGGACGGAAAACACCGGGGAGCTGTTTTTT. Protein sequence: CASSRTENTGELFF.

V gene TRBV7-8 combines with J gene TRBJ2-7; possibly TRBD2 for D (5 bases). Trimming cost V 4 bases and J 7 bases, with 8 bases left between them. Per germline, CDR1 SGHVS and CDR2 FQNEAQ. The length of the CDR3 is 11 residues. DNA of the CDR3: TGTGCCAGCAGCTCTTGGGAGGAGCAGTACTTC. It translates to CASSSWEEQYF.

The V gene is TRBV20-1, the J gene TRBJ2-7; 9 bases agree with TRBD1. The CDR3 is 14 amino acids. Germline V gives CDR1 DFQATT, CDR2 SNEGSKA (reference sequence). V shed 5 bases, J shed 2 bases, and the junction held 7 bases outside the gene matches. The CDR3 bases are TGCAGTGCTTCTGGGACAGGGATGACCTACGAGCAGTACTTC. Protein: CSASGTGMTYEQYF.

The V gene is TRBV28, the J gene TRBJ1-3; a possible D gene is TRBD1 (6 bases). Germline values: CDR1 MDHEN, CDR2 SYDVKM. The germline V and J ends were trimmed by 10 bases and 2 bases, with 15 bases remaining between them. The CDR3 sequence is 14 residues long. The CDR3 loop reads CAIRRGETGNTIYF. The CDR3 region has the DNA TGTGCCATCCGGAGGGGGGAGACTGGAAACACCATATATTTT.

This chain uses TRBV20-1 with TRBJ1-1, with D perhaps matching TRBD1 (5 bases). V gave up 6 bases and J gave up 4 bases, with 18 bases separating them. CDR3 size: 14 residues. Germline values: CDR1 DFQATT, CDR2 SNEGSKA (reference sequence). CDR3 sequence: CSAEGQGFGTEAFF. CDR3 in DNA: TGCAGTGCGGAGGGTCAGGGATTCGGCACTGAAGCTTTCTTT.

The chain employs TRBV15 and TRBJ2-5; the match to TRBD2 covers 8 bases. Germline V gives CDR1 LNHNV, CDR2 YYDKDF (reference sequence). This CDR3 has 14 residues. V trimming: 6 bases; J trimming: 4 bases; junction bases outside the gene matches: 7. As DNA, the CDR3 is TGTGCCACCAGTCCCGGGACTAGAGGAGAGACCCAGTACTTC. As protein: CATSPGTRGETQYF.

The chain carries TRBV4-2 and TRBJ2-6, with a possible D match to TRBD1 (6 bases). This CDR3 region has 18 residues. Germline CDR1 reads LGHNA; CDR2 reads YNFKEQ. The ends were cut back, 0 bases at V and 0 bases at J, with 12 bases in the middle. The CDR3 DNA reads TGTGCCAGCAGCCAAGAACAGGGTGGGAACTCTGGGGCCAACGTCCTGACTTTC. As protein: CASSQEQGGNSGANVLTF.

The CDR3 spells CASSPGLAGAVGPFSGANVLTF. The CDR3 DNA reads TGCGCCAGCAGCCCGGGACTAGCGGGGGCCGTCGGACCCTTCTCTGGGGCCAACGTCCTGACTTTC. The V call is TRBV5-1, the J call TRBJ2-6; 14 bases are shared with TRBD2. The V gene end was trimmed by 4 bases and the J gene end by 0 bases; junction bases not matched to a gene: 15. The germline gives CDR1 SGHRS, CDR2 YFSETQ. This CDR3 is built from 22 residues.

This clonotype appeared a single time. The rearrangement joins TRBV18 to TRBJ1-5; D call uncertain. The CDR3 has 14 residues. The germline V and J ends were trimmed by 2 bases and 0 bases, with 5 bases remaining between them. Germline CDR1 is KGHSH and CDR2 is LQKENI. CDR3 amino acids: CASSPRDSNQPQHF. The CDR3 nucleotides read TGTGCCAGCTCACCAAGGGATAGCAATCAGCCCCAGCATTTT.

CDR3 bases: TGCAGTGCTAGGACCGGGACAGATGGCTACACCTTC. This codes for CSARTGTDGYTF. The chain couples TRBV20-1 to TRBJ1-2, with TRBD1 matching 7 bases. From germline, CDR1 is DFQATT and CDR2 SNEGSKA (reference sequence). This CDR3 spans 12 amino acids. V dropped 3 bases and J dropped 6; count of bases not matched to a gene: 4.

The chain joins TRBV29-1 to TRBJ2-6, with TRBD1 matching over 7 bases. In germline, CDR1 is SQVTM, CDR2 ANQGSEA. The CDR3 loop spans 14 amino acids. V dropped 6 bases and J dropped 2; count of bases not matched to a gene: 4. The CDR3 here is CSVDRVTGANVLTF. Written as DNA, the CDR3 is TGCAGCGTCGACAGGGTTACTGGGGCCAACGTCCTGACTTTC.

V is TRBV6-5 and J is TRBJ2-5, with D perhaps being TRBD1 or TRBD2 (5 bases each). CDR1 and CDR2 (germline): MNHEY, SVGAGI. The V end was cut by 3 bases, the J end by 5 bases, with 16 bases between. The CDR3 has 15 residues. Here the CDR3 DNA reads TGTGCCAGCAGTTATGGGAGAGGGAAGGGGGAGACCCAGTACTTC. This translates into CASSYGRGKGETQYF.

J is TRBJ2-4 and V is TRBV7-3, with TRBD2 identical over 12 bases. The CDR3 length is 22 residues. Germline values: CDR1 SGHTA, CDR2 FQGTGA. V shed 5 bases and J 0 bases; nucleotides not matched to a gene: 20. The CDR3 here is CASSPITLLAGGPILAKNIQYF. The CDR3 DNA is TGTGCCAGCAGCCCCATAACCCTACTAGCGGGGGGACCTATTCTAGCCAAAAACATTCAGTACTTC.

CDR3 amino acids: CASRAGEGGTGELFF. CDR3 nucleotide sequence: TGTGCCAGCAGGGCCGGGGAGGGTGGCACCGGGGAGCTGTTTTTT. This chain connects TRBV2 to TRBJ2-2; TRBD2 agrees at 7 bases. This CDR3 has 15 amino acids. V shed 6 bases, J shed 4 bases, and the junction held 8 bases outside the gene matches. Germline V gives CDR1 SNHLY, CDR2 FYNNEI.

The CDR3 region has the DNA TGCAGCGTTCGGGACAGCGACAATCAGCCCCAGCATTTT. This gives the protein CSVRDSDNQPQHF. This chain connects TRBV29-1 to TRBJ1-5, with 7 bases lining up with TRBD1. There are 13 residues in the CDR3. Germline assignment: CDR1 SQVTM and CDR2 ANQGSEA. V shed 5 bases, J shed 3 bases, and the junction held 4 bases outside the gene matches.

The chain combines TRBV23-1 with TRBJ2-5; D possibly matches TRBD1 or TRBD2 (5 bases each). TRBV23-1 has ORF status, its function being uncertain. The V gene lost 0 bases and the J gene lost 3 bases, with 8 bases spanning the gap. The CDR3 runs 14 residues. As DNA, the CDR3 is TGCGCCAGCAGTCAATCGTTGGGGGAAGAGACCCAGTACTTC. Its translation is CASSQSLGEETQYF.

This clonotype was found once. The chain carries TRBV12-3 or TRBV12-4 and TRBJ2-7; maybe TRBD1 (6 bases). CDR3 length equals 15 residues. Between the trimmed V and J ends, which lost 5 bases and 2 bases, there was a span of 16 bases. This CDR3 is CASSPPGTLAYEQYF. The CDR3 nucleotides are TGTGCCAGCAGTCCTCCCGGGACATTAGCCTACGAGCAGTACTTC.

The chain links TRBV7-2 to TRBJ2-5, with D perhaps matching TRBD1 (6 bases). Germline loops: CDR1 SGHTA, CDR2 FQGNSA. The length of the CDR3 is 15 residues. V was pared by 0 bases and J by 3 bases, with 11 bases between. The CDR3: CASSLAGTGKETQYF. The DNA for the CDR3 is TGTGCCAGCAGCTTAGCTGGAACAGGGAAAGAGACCCAGTACTTC. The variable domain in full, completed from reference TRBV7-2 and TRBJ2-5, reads GAGVSQSPSNKVTEKGKDVELRCDPISGHTALYWYRQSLGQGLEFLIYFQGNSAPDKSGLPSDRFSAERTGGSVSTLTIQRTQQEDSAVYLCASSLAGTGKETQYFGPGTRLLVL.